This T cell receptor (beta chain) stems from a study of T cells in Graves' hyperthyroidism and ophthalmopathy. Study observations and caveats: Most thyroid clonotypes that were expanded above 0.001 also turned up in blood.

Subjects aged 18 to 65 presented with newly diagnosed hyperthyroidism of less than 2 months' duration. PBMCs were collected from a roughly 10 ml volume of fresh peripheral blood. RNA transcripts gave rise to amplified TCR beta CDR3 regions. HTBI primers were employed in a first-round RT-PCR of the TCR CDR3. Each CDR3 protein is one row after TCRdb ran MiXCR on the multiplex PCR reads. The repertoire consists of more than 250,000 distinct CDR3 sequences, with around 15% occurring once and the leading ten covering around 31%. This clonotype turned up a few times. Its target is unknown. Germline CDR1 reads DFQATT; CDR2 reads SNEGSKA (reference sequence). The V end lost 8 bases, the J end lost 0 bases, and 8 bases lay between the germline ends. The CDR3 loop spans 13 amino acids.

This chain links TRBV20-1 with TRBJ1-6; D is unresolved. This receptor was obtained from a woman aged 45 to 65 with Graves' hyperthyroidism that later progressed to Graves' ophthalmopathy. The specimen was blood. In DNA, the CDR3 is TGCAGTTCGACCTACTCCTATAATTCACCCCTCCACTTT. Its translation is CSSTYSYNSPLHF.